This passage covers 5 T cell receptor beta chains from one sample sequenced in a study of blood T cell repertoires in COVID-19. Repertoires were generated with immunoSEQ multiplex PCR, while TCRdb's copy carries only in-frame clones and drops some. Among approximately 300,000 clones, 87% were seen once, and the ten largest hold about 2.2%. Material for sequencing was peripheral blood. The receptors were gathered from a woman between 45 and 60 years old who had recovered from COVID-19.

The chain joins TRBV27 to TRBJ2-5; the D gene is possibly TRBD2 (6 bases). Trimming took off 5 bases at V and 5 bases at J, with 27 bases between the two ends. Germline CDR1 and CDR2: MNHEY and SMNVEV (reference sequence). This CDR3 region has 18 residues. CDR3 sequence reads: CASSPLTGTQERKETQYF. The CDR3 bases are TGTGCCAGCAGTCCCCTCACCGGGACTCAAGAGCGGAAGGAGACCCAGTACTTC.

This rearrangement joins TRBV11-2 to TRBJ2-7, with TRBD2 matching 7 bases. Germline V gene data show CDR1 as SGHAT and CDR2 as FQNNGV. The V and J ends lost 1 base and 1 base, in that order; junction bases with no gene match: 10. The CDR3 is made up of 17 amino acids. As DNA, the CDR3 is TGTGCCAGCAGCTTAGCGCGGGAGACTTATACGTCCTACGAGCAGTACTTC. It encodes CASSLARETYTSYEQYF.

The J gene is TRBJ1-6, the V gene TRBV5-1, with D perhaps matching TRBD1 (6 bases). Between the trimmed V and J ends, which lost 4 bases and 7 bases, there was a span of 18 bases. CDR1 and CDR2 from the germline V gene are SGHRS and YFSETQ. This CDR3 comprises 16 residues. CDR3 sequence: CASSPIPTGTNSPLHF. The DNA of the CDR3 is TGCGCCAGCAGCCCAATACCCACAGGGACGAATTCACCCCTCCACTTT.

The V and J genes are TRBV7-2 and TRBJ1-2, with 7 positions matching TRBD1. Germline-derived CDR1 and CDR2 are SGHTA and FQGNSA. J lost 6 bases, V lost 1 base, and 14 bases had no gene match. This CDR3 spans 17 amino acids. The CDR3: CASSLDRRGDRGHGYTF. The CDR3 nucleotides read TGTGCCAGCAGCTTAGACCGAAGGGGGGACAGAGGCCATGGCTACACCTTC.

This clone occurred once. The CDR3: CASRFTGDTNYGYTF. The CDR3 DNA sequence: TGTGCCAGCAGATTTACAGGGGATACTAACTATGGCTACACCTTC. The rearrangement joins TRBV7-9 to TRBJ1-2; 7 nucleotides agree with TRBD1. The V gene's germline CDR1 is SEHNR and CDR2 FQNEAQ (reference sequence). Trimming took 6 bases from V and 0 from J; bases not matched to a gene: 7. The CDR3 is made up of 15 amino acids.